The T cell receptor beta chain described here comes from a study of molecular identifiers for immune sequencing clone quantification. In TCRdb, the PCR reads were re-called with MiXCR into one record per CDR3 protein. The top ten hold 0.84% of the sample, which has approximately 500,000 distinct CDR3 sequences, about 21% seen once. The V gene's germline CDR1 is LNHDA and CDR2 SQIVND (reference sequence). This CDR3 is built from 13 residues. Trimming removed 7 bases from V and 4 bases from J, with 13 bases in between. Study conclusions and caveats: Clones of above 20 RNA copies carried over 98% of effector molecules; in naive cells they carried under 1%. Spiked Jurkat TCR RNA equivalent to one cell was reportedly detectable in about a million naive cells.

Note on this clonotype: Antigen unknown.

This sequence joins TRBV19 and TRBJ1-1; D is undetermined. The clonotype comes from a human donor in good health. Some libraries in this study had Jurkat cell RNA spiked in. The sample consisted of naive CD8+ T cells from blood, with Jurkat cell RNA spiked in. Subset specified: FACS-sorted CD8+CD4-CCR7+CD45RA+ naive T cells. DNA for the CDR3: TGTGCCAGTACTGCGGAGGAGGGCACTGAAGCTTTCTTT. Translated: CASTAEEGTEAFF. The full variable domain, completed using reference TRBV19 and TRBJ1-1, is DGGITQSPKYLFRKEGQNVTLSCEQNLNHDAMYWYRQDPGQGLRLIYYSQIVNDFQKGDIAEGYSVSREKKESFPLTVTSAQKNPTAFYLCASTAEEGTEAFFGQGTRLTVV.